The count of the clone carrying this T cell receptor beta chain is one. At one end the junction does not follow the germline gene, possibly because of a read error. The length of the CDR3 is 13 residues. From germline, CDR1 is MNHEY and CDR2 SVGEGT. Here immunoSEQ multiplex PCR was the method, and the copy in TCRdb shows in-frame clones only, minus some. The sample has around 110,000 clones, 88% seen once. The sample is drawn from a study of control samples from healthy donors and cancer patients. The clonotype originates from a woman in her seventies in good health. Sequences were obtained from blood. This chain connects TRBV6-2 or TRBV6-3 to TRBJ1-2, with no clear D. The CDR3 loop is CASSSTALISCGF. DNA for the CDR3: TGTGCCAGCAGCTCGACGGCATTAATCTCGTGTGGCTTC.